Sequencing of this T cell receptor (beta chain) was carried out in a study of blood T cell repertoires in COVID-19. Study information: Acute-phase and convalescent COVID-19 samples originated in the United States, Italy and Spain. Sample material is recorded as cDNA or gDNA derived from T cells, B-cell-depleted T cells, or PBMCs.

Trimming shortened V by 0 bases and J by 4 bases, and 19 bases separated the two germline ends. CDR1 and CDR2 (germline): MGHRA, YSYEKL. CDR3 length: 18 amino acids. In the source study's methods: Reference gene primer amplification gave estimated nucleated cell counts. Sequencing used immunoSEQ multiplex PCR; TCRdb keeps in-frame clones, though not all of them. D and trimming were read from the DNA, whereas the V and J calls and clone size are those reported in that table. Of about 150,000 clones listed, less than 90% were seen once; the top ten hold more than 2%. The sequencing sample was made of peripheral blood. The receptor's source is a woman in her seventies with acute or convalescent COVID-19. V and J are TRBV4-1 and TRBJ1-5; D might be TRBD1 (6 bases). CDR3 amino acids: CASSQDHRARSWNQPQHF. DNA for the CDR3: TGCGCCAGCAGCCAAGACCACAGGGCTAGATCTTGGAATCAGCCCCAGCATTTT.